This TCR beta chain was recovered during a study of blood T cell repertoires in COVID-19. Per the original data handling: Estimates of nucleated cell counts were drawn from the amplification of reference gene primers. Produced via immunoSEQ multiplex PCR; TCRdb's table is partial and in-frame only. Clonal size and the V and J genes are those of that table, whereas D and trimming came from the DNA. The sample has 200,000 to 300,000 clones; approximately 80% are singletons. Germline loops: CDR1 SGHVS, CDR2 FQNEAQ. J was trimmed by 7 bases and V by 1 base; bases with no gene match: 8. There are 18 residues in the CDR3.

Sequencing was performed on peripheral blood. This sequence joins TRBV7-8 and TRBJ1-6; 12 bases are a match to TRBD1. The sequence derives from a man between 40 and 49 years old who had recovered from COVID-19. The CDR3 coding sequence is TGTGCCAGCAGCTTAGTTGGGACAGGGGGCAGGAGGAATTCACCCCTCCACTTT. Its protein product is CASSLVGTGGRRNSPLHF.